One and the same sample provided the 3 T cell receptor beta chains below, sequenced in a study of molecular identifiers for immune sequencing clone quantification. MiXCR, run by TCRdb on the PCR reads, gives a single entry per CDR3 protein. The sample shows some 65,000 distinct CDR3 sequences, about a fifth of them seen only once. Sequencing used naive CD8+ T cells from blood, with Jurkat cell RNA spiked in. The subset here: FACS-sorted CD8+CD4-CCR7+CD45RA+ naive T cells. These receptors came from a human donor in good health. Some libraries in this study had Jurkat cell RNA spiked in.

This clonotype was observed at least ten times. The DNA for the CDR3 is TGTGCCAGCAGCTTAGGTCTAGCTAACGAGCAGTACTTC. Translation: CASSLGLANEQYF. The gene calls are TRBV7-9 and TRBJ2-7, with D possibly TRBD2 on 5 matching bases. Trimming took 1 base from V and 5 from J, leaving 9 bases between them. The CDR3 contains 13 residues. The V gene's germline CDR1 is SEHNR and CDR2 FQNEAQ (reference sequence).

The sample holds many counts of this clonotype. V and J are TRBV28 and TRBJ1-1; D gene uncertain. This CDR3 is built from 15 residues. Trimming pared 8 bases from V and 1 base from J, leaving 17 bases between. CDR1 is MDHEN and CDR2 is SYDVKM in the germline V gene. This CDR3 is CASRIHYDRNTEAFF. For the CDR3, the DNA is TGTGCCAGCCGGATCCATTACGACCGGAACACTGAAGCTTTCTTT.

This clonotype has ten or more counts. The chain joins TRBV7-9 to TRBJ1-4; D may be TRBD1 (6 bases). The V end lost 3 bases, the J end lost 0 bases, and 11 bases lay between the germline ends. Germline loops: CDR1 SEHNR, CDR2 FQNEAQ (reference sequence). This CDR3 spans 16 amino acids. The CDR3: CASSFGTFPTNEKLFF. The CDR3 nucleotides are TGTGCCAGCAGCTTCGGGACATTCCCAACTAATGAAAAACTGTTTTTT.